The 14 T cell receptor beta chains in this list originate from one sample, sequenced in a study of shared clonotypes between healthy human individuals. The naive CD8 fraction comprised CD45RO-negative cells positively selected for CCR7 and excluded terminally differentiated effector memory CD45RA+ cells. Some clones are missing from TCRdb's copy, which holds only in-frame ones; the method was immunoSEQ multiplex PCR. The sample lists approximately 2,200,000 clones; about 93% were seen once. The sample was naive CD8+ T cells from PBMCs. The receptors were gathered from a man aged 18 to 29 in good health. Some clones in this sample may be carry-over from other donors' samples.

The chain links TRBV5-1 to TRBJ2-3, with 11 bases lining up with TRBD2. This CDR3 has 17 amino acids. V dropped 1 base and J dropped 0; count of bases not matched to a gene: 4. The germline gives CDR1 SGHRS, CDR2 YFSETQ. In DNA form, the CDR3 reads TGCGCCAGCAGCTTGTCCCTAGCGGGAGGTAGCACAGATACGCAGTATTTT. Its translation: CASSLSLAGGSTDTQYF.

This chain connects TRBV5-1 to TRBJ2-1; D tentatively reads TRBD1 or TRBD2 (5 bases each). Germline-derived CDR1 and CDR2 are SGHRS and YFSETQ. The CDR3 runs to 15 residues. V lost 4 bases and J lost 0, with 11 bases in between. This CDR3 reads CASSLRGDSYNEQFF. CDR3 nucleotides: TGCGCCAGCAGCCTTAGGGGAGACTCCTACAATGAGCAGTTCTTC.

The chain links TRBV7-6 to TRBJ2-1; TRBD2 matches at 11 bases. V gave up 1 base and J gave up 9 bases; unmatched junction bases: 8. The CDR3 contains 16 residues. Germline CDR1 and CDR2: SGHVS and FNYEAQ. CDR3 nucleotide sequence: TGTGCCAGCAGCTTAGTTGGGCTAGCGGGAGGCGGTGAGCAGTTCTTC. Protein product: CASSLVGLAGGGEQFF.

The chain recombines TRBV19 with TRBJ2-7; D remains unclear. The CDR3 is 15 amino acids. Trimming stripped 6 bases from V and 5 bases from J, with 20 bases between. Germline V gene lookup returns CDR1 LNHDA and CDR2 SQIVND (reference sequence). The CDR3 spells CASSSLTYSGNEQYF. The CDR3 DNA is TGTGCCAGTAGCTCTTTAACATATTCCGGCAACGAGCAGTACTTC.

The V gene is TRBV28, the J gene TRBJ2-7; 7 bases line up with TRBD2. V shed 5 bases and J 4 bases; nucleotides not matched to a gene: 11. CDR3 size: 15 residues. CDR1 and CDR2 (germline): MDHEN, SYDVKM. The CDR3 DNA reads as TGTGCCAGCAGTCCGCCCGGGACTACTGGATACGAGCAGTACTTC. It is translated as CASSPPGTTGYEQYF.

This sequence joins TRBV29-1 and TRBJ2-5, with a tentative D call TRBD1 (6 bases). Trimming pared 4 bases from V and 3 bases from J, leaving 15 bases between. This CDR3 has 14 residues. In germline, CDR1 is SQVTM, CDR2 ANQGSEA. For the CDR3, the DNA is TGCAGCGTTGTTGGGTACGGACAGAAAGAGACCCAGTACTTC. As protein: CSVVGYGQKETQYF.

Here the CDR3 DNA reads TGTGCCAGCAGTGACTCGAATCTCTCCCGGGACAGGGGGCCGAGCAATCAGCCCCAGCATTTT. It translates to CASSDSNLSRDRGPSNQPQHF. The V call is TRBV6-4, the J call TRBJ1-5; TRBD1 aligns across 12 bases. With V trimmed by 0 bases and J by 1 base, 13 bases remained unmatched. This CDR3 is built from 21 residues. CDR1 is MRHNA, CDR2 SNTAGT, per germline.

This rearrangement joins TRBV29-1 to TRBJ2-3; D may be TRBD1 (5 bases). The V gene lost 5 bases and the J gene lost 1 base, with 10 bases spanning the gap. Germline values: CDR1 SQVTM, CDR2 ANQGSEA. The CDR3 length is 13 residues. CDR3 in DNA: TGCAGCGTTTTCAGGGAACGCACAGATACGCAGTATTTT. Its translation is CSVFRERTDTQYF.

This chain joins TRBV27 and TRBJ2-7; 11 bases line up with TRBD1. CDR1 and CDR2 from the germline V gene are MNHEY and SMNVEV (reference sequence). V lost 5 bases and J lost 3; bases outside the gene matches: 9. This CDR3 has 16 residues. In DNA, the CDR3 is TGTGCCAGCAGTACCCGGACAGGGGGCAGTATCTACGAGCAGTACTTC. Translating it yields CASSTRTGGSIYEQYF.

The chain uses TRBV10-2 and TRBJ2-7; D remains unclear. From germline, CDR1 is WSHSY and CDR2 SAAADI. With 0 bases removed from V and 3 bases from J, the gap between germline ends came to 6 bases. The CDR3 is made up of 13 amino acids. Here the CDR3 DNA reads TGCGCCAGCAGTGAGTCCTCGGGCTACGAGCAGTACTTC. Translated: CASSESSGYEQYF.

This clone has just a few counts. The chain's CDR3 is CAEVTSAGELFF. For the CDR3, the DNA is TGTGCCGAGGTGACTAGTGCCGGGGAGCTGTTTTTT. V and J are TRBV30 and TRBJ2-2; perhaps TRBD2 as D (6 bases). This CDR3 is 12 amino acids long. V lost 8 bases and J 6 bases, leaving 13 bases between the germline ends. CDR1 is GTSNPN and CDR2 is SVGIG in the germline V gene (reference sequence).

The gene calls are TRBV28 and TRBJ2-7; 7 positions agree with TRBD1. V lost 3 bases to trimming and J lost 0 bases; unmatched junction nucleotides: 8. Germline V lookup: CDR1 MDHEN, CDR2 SYDVKM. This CDR3 is 16 amino acids long. CDR3 residues: CASSFRRDRNSYEQYF. The CDR3 nucleotides are TGTGCCAGCAGTTTTCGCCGGGACAGAAACTCCTACGAGCAGTACTTC.

This clone has more than one count but fewer than ten. This rearrangement joins TRBV5-1 to TRBJ1-2; D gene ambiguous. Trimming cost V 3 bases and J 7 bases, with 7 bases left between them. Germline V CDR1 and CDR2: SGHRS, YFSETQ. The length of the CDR3 is 11 residues. The CDR3 DNA is TGCGCCAGCAGCTCGAGAGGTGGCTACACCTTC. Translation gives CASSSRGGYTF.

The rearrangement uses TRBV6-1 and TRBJ1-2, with D hard to call. The germline V gene encodes CDR1 MNHNS and CDR2 SASEGT. The CDR3 has 13 residues. The V end lost 6 bases, the J end lost 8 bases, and 16 bases lay between the germline ends. The CDR3 spells CASRSAAGGGYTF. The CDR3 DNA is TGTGCCAGCAGATCAGCGGCGGGCGGAGGCTACACCTTC.